This T cell receptor (beta chain) is drawn from a study of technical replicates of blood from a handful of donors. The data were produced by immunoSEQ multiplex PCR, yet TCRdb's version contains in-frame clones alone and is incomplete. The sample has tens of thousands of clones; roughly 90% are singletons. This clonotype was sampled from a human donor in good health. Sequencing used T cells isolated from PBMCs.

CDR3 bases: TGCAGCGTTGGGCAGGGGGTGTCAGATACGCAGTATTTT. This encodes CSVGQGVSDTQYF. The chain couples TRBV29-1 to TRBJ2-3; 7 nucleotides agree with TRBD1. CDR3 length equals 13 residues. CDR1 and CDR2 from the germline V gene are SQVTM and ANQGSEA. With V trimmed by 4 bases and J by 4 bases, 5 bases remained unmatched.